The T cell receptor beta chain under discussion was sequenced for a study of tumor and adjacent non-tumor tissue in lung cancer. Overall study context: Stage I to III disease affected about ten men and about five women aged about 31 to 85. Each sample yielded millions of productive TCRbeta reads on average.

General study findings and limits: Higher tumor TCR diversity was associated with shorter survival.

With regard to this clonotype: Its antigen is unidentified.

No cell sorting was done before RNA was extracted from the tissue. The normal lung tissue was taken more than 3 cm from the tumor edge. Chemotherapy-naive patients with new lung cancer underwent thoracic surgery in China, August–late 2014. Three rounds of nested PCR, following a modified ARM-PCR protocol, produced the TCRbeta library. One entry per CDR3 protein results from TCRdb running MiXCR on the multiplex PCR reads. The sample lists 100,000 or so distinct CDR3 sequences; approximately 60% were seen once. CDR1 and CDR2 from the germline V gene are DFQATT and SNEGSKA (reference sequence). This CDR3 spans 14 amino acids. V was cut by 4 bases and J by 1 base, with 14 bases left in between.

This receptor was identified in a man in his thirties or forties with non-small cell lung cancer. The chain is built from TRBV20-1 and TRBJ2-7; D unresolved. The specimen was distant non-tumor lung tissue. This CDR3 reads CSATDLPQSYEQYF. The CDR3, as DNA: TGCAGTGCTACCGACTTACCCCAATCCTACGAGCAGTACTTC.